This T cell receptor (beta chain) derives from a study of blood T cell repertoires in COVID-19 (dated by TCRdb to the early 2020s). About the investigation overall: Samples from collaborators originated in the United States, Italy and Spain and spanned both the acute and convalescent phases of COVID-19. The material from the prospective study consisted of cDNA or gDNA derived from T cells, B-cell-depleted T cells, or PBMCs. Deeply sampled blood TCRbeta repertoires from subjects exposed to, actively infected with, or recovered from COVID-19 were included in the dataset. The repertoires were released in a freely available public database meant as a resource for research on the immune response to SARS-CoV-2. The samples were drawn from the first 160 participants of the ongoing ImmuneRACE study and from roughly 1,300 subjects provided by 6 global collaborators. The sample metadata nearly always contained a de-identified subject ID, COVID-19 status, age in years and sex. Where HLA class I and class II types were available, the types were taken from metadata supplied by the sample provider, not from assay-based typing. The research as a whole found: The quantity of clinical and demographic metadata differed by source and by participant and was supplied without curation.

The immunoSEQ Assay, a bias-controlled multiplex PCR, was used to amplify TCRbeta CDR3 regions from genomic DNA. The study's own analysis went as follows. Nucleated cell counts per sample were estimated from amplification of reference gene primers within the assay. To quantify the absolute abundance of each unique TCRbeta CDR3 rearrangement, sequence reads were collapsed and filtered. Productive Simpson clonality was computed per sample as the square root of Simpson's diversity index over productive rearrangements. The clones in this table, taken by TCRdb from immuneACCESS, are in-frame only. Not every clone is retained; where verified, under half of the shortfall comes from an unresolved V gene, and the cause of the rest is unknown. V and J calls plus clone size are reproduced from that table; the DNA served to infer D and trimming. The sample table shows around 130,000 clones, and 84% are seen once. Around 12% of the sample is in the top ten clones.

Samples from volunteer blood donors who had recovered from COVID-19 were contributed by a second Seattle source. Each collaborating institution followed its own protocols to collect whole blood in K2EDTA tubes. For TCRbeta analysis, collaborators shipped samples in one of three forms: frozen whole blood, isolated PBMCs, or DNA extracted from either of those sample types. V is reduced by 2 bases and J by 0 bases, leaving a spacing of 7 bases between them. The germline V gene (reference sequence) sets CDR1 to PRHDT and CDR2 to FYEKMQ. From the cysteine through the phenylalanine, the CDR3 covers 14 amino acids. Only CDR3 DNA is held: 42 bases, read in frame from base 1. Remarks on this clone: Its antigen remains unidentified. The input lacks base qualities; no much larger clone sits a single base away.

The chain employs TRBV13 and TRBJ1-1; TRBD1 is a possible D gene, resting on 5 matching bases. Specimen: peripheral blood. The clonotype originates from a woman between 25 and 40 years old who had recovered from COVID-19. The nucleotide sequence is TGTGCCAGCAGCTTAAGACAGATGAACACTGAAGCTTTCTTT. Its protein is CASSLRQMNTEAFF.